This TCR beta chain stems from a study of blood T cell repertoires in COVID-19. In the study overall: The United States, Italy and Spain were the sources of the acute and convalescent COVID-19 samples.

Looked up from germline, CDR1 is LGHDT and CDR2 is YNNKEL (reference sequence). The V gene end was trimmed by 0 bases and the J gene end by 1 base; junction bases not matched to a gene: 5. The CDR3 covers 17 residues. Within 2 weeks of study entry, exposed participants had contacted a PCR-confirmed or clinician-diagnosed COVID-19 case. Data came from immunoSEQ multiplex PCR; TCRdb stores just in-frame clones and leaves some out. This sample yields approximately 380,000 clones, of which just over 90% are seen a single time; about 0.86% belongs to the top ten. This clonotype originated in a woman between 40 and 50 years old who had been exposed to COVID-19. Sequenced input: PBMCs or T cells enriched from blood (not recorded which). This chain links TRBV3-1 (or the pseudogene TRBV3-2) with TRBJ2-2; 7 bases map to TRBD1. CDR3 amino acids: CASSQDRDRRNTGELFF. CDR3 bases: TGTGCCAGCAGCCAAGATCGGGACAGAAGGAACACCGGGGAGCTGTTTTTT.